The 16 T cell receptor beta chains below all came from one sample that was sequenced in a study of OX40 agonist ivuxolimab in advanced cancers. TCRdb's copy holds only in-frame clones and misses some; the assay was immunoSEQ multiplex PCR. The sample holds 34,000 or so clones, about 87% seen once. Sequencing was performed on CD4+ or CD8+ T cells sorted from blood, taken in a trial of the OX40 agonist ivuxolimab. These receptors came from an adult with an advanced solid tumor such as melanoma, head and neck, liver or kidney cancer.

This clone has a single count. The chain combines TRBV6-4 with TRBJ1-2; a weak D match, TRBD1 (5 bases). V gave up 3 bases and J gave up 2 bases, with 19 bases separating them. Germline V CDR1 and CDR2: MRHNA, SNTAGT. This CDR3 comprises 17 residues. Here the CDR3 reads CASSDAERTLGNYGYTF. The CDR3 DNA reads as TGTGCCAGCAGTGATGCCGAACGGACACTAGGAAACTATGGCTACACCTTC.

This clone was counted once. V usage is TRBV6-1 and J usage is TRBJ2-3; 8 positions agree with TRBD1. CDR1 and CDR2 (germline): MNHNS, SASEGT. The CDR3 is 17 amino acids. V shed 4 bases, J shed 0 bases, and the junction held 9 bases outside the gene matches. The CDR3 nucleotides are TGTGCCAGCAGTGCTCCCGGCGGGACAGGTAGCACAGATACGCAGTATTTT. It yields the protein CASSAPGGTGSTDTQYF.

The rearrangement uses TRBV13 and TRBJ2-1; TRBD1 matches at 12 bases. The CDR3 loop spans 17 amino acids. The germline CDR1 and CDR2 sequences are PRHDT and FYEKMQ (reference sequence). With V trimmed by 6 bases and J by 5 bases, 11 bases remained unmatched. The CDR3 here is CASRDALGTGGDNEQFF. CDR3 nucleotide sequence: TGTGCCAGCAGAGACGCCCTCGGGACAGGGGGCGACAATGAGCAGTTCTTC.

This clone was counted only a few times. The chain links TRBV6-4 to TRBJ2-1, with 11 nucleotides matching TRBD2. The CDR3 is made up of 15 amino acids. Germline assignment: CDR1 MRHNA and CDR2 SNTAGT. The V and J ends lost 5 bases and 7 bases, in that order; junction bases with no gene match: 7. The CDR3 sequence is CASSPLAGGTNEQFF. DNA of the CDR3: TGTGCCAGCAGTCCGCTAGCGGGGGGCACGAATGAGCAGTTCTTC.

The chain combines TRBV15 with TRBJ2-5, with D maybe TRBD1 (6 bases). Trimming shortened V by 4 bases and J by 1 base, and 13 bases separated the two germline ends. Germline loops: CDR1 LNHNV, CDR2 YYDKDF (reference sequence). This CDR3 has 15 amino acids. This CDR3 is CATSTPGQLQETQYF. CDR3 nucleotide sequence: TGTGCCACCAGCACCCCGGGACAACTCCAAGAGACCCAGTACTTC.

The chain couples TRBV9 to TRBJ2-7; D is ambiguous. Germline loops: CDR1 SGDLS, CDR2 YYNGEE. The CDR3 is 12 residues long. V was shortened by 4 bases and J by 0 bases, with 5 bases between the two germline ends. CDR3: CASSSSSYEQYF. Written as DNA, the CDR3 is TGTGCCAGCAGCTCGAGCTCCTACGAGCAGTACTTC.

The chain joins TRBV5-1 to TRBJ2-5, with TRBD2 identical over 7 bases. Germline values: CDR1 SGHRS, CDR2 YFSETQ. CDR3 size: 17 residues. V trimming: 4 bases; J trimming: 0 bases; junction bases outside the gene matches: 12. The CDR3 region is CASSLGGSLMYQETQYF. Here the CDR3 DNA reads TGCGCCAGCAGCCTCGGGGGGAGCCTTATGTACCAAGAGACCCAGTACTTC.

The rearrangement joins TRBV18 to TRBJ2-1, with TRBD2 matching 8 bases. CDR1 is KGHSH, CDR2 LQKENI, per germline. This CDR3 has 16 amino acids. The trim removed 6 bases at V and 7 bases at J, leaving 14 bases unmatched. CDR3 sequence reads: CASSGLALGLGNEQFF. CDR3 bases: TGTGCCAGCTCTGGACTAGCTCTGGGGCTTGGGAATGAGCAGTTCTTC.

This clone was found a few times. The rearrangement uses TRBV27 and TRBJ2-7; TRBD1 or TRBD2 may be the D gene (5 bases each). CDR1 and CDR2 (germline): MNHEY, SMNVEV (reference sequence). CDR3 length: 16 amino acids. Trimming removed 2 bases from V and 3 bases from J, with 17 bases in between. DNA for the CDR3: TGTGCCAGCAGTTTAGAGGGCAGGGCGGACTTCTACGAGCAGTACTTC. Translation: CASSLEGRADFYEQYF.

The V call is TRBV2, the J call TRBJ1-1, with unresolved D. CDR1 and CDR2 (germline): SNHLY, FYNNEI. Deletions cut 8 bases from V and 3 bases from J, with 13 bases between. The CDR3 loop spans 13 amino acids. CDR3 protein: CASLSSVYTEAFF. The CDR3 nucleotides read TGTGCCAGCCTTTCAAGCGTGTACACTGAAGCTTTCTTT.

J is TRBJ2-7 and V is TRBV30; D may be TRBD1 or TRBD2 (5 bases each). Germline V gene data show CDR1 as GTSNPN and CDR2 as SVGIG (reference sequence). The CDR3 is 13 residues long. The V end lost 4 bases, the J end lost 7 bases, and 17 bases lay between the germline ends. CDR3 sequence: CAWKIRGALEQYF. CDR3 nucleotide sequence: TGTGCCTGGAAGATTAGAGGGGCGTTGGAGCAGTACTTC.

The J gene is TRBJ2-2, the V gene TRBV4-1; 10 positions match TRBD2. Germline V gene data show CDR1 as MGHRA and CDR2 as YSYEKL. CDR3 length: 17 amino acids. Trimming at V came to 4 bases and at J to 6 bases, leaving 11 bases not matched to a gene. This CDR3 is CASSLAGTSAFAGELFF. DNA of the CDR3: TGCGCCAGCAGCCTAGCCGGGACTAGCGCTTTTGCCGGGGAGCTGTTTTTT.

V gene TRBV6-5 combines with J gene TRBJ2-7; a possible D gene is TRBD2 (5 bases). In germline, CDR1 is MNHEY, CDR2 SVGAGI. The CDR3 extends over 14 amino acids. The V gene lost 5 bases and the J gene lost 7 bases, with 18 bases spanning the gap. CDR3 loop: CASSPRGEIKEQYF. For the CDR3, the DNA is TGTGCCAGCAGTCCCCGGGGTGAGATTAAGGAGCAGTACTTC.

The gene calls are TRBV4-2 and TRBJ2-3; 9 nucleotides align to TRBD2. Unmatched junction bases numbered 10, after V lost 3 bases and J lost 6 bases. CDR1 LGHNA and CDR2 YNFKEQ come from the germline V gene. There are 16 residues in the CDR3. CDR3 coding DNA: TGTGCCAGCAGCCAGCTACTAGCGGGCATGATCGATACGCAGTATTTT. Amino acids: CASSQLLAGMIDTQYF.

The chain employs TRBV6-1 and TRBJ2-7; D gene uncertain. This CDR3 comprises 16 residues. Trimming stripped 2 bases from V and 1 base from J, with 15 bases between. Germline V gene data show CDR1 as MNHNS and CDR2 as SASEGT. The CDR3 loop reads CASSETLLHISYEQYF. For the CDR3, the DNA is TGTGCCAGCAGTGAAACGTTGCTCCATATATCCTACGAGCAGTACTTC.

The sample holds one count of this clone. The chain employs TRBV11-2 and TRBJ2-3; maybe TRBD1 (6 bases). The CDR3 is made up of 15 amino acids. The germline gives CDR1 SGHAT, CDR2 FQNNGV. The germline V and J ends were trimmed by 1 base and 2 bases, with 10 bases remaining between them. In DNA form, the CDR3 reads TGTGCCAGCAGCTTAGCAGGGGTTTCCACAGATACGCAGTATTTT. This translates into CASSLAGVSTDTQYF.